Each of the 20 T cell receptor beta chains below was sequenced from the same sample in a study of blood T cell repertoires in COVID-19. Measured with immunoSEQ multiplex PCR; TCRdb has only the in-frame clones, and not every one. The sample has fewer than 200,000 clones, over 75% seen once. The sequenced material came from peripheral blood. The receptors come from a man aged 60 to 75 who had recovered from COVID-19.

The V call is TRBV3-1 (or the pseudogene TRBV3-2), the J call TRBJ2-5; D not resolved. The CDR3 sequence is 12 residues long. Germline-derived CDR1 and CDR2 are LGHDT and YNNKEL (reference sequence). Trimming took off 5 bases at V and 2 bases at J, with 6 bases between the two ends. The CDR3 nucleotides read TGTGCCAGCAGCTGGGCACAAGAGACCCAGTACTTC. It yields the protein CASSWAQETQYF.

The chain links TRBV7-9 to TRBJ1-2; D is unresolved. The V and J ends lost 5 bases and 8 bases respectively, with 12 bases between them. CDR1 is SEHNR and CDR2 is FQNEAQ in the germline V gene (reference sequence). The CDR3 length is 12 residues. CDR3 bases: TGTGCCAGCAGCCCCCTCGGAGAAGGCTACACCTTC. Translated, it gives CASSPLGEGYTF. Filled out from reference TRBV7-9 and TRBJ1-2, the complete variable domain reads DTGVSQNPRHKITKRGQNVTFRCDPISEHNRLYWYRQTLGQGPEFLTYFQNEAQLEKSRLLSDRFSAERPKGSFSTLEIQRTEQGDSAMYLCASSPLGEGYTFGSGTRLTVV.

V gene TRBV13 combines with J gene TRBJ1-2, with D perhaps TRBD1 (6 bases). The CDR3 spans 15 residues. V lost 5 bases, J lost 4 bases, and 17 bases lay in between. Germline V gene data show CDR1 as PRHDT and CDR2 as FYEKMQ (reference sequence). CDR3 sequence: CASSSATGSGYGYTF. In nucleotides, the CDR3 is TGTGCCAGCAGCAGCGCCACAGGGTCCGGCTATGGCTACACCTTC.

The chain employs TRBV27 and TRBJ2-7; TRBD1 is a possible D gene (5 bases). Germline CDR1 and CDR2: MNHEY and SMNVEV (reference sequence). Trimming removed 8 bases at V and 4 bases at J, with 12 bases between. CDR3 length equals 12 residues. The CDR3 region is CASSQNRYEQYF. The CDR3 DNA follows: TGTGCCAGCTCCCAGAACAGGTACGAGCAGTACTTC.

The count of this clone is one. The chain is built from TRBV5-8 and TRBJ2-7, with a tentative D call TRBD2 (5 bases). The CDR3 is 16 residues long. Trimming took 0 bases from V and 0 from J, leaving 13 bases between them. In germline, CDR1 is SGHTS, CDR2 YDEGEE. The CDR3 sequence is CASSLGRLGSSYEQYF. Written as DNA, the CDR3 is TGTGCCAGCAGCTTGGGGCGACTGGGGAGCTCCTACGAGCAGTACTTC.

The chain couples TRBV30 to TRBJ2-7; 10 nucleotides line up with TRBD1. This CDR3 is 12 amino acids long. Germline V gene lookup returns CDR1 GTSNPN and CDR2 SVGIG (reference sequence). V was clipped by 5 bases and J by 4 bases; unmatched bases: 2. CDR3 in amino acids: CAWGGQGYEQYF. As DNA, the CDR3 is TGTGCCTGGGGGGGACAGGGGTACGAGCAGTACTTC.

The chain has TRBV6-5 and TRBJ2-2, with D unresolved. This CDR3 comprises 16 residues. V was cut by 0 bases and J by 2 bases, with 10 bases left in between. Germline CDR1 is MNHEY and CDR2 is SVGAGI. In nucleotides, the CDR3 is TGTGCCAGCAGTTACTCGTTTCCAGAAAACACCGGGGAGCTGTTTTTT. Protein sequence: CASSYSFPENTGELFF.

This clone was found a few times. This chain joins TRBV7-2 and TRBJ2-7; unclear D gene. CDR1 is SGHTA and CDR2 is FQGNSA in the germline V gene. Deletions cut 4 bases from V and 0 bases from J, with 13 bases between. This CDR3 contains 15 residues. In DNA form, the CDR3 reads TGTGCCAGCAGCTCGAGATCGGGTTACTCCTACGAGCAGTACTTC. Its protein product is CASSSRSGYSYEQYF.

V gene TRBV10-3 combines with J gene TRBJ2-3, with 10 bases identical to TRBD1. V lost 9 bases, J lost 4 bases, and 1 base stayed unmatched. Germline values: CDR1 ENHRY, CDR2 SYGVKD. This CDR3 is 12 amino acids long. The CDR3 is CAIGTGADTQYF. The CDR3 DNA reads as TGTGCCATTGGGACAGGGGCAGATACGCAGTATTTT.

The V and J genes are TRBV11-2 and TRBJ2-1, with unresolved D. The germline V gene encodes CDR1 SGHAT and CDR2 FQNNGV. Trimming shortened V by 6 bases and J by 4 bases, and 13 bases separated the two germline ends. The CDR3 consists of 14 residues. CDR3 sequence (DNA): TGTGCCAGCAGGGCACCTACAGAGTACAATGAGCAGTTCTTC. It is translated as CASRAPTEYNEQFF.

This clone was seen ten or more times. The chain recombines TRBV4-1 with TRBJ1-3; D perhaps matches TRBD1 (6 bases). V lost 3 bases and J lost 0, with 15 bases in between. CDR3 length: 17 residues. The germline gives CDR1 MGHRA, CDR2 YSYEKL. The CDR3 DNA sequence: TGCGCCAGCAGCCAGGAACCTTCAGGGGTCTCTGGAAACACCATATATTTT. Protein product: CASSQEPSGVSGNTIYF.

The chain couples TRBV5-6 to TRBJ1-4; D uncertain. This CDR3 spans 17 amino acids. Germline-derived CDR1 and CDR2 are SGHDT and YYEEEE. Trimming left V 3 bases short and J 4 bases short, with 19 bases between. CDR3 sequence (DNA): TGTGCCAGCAGCTCCCCGCGTGGGGAGGCCCGTAATGAAAAACTGTTTTTT. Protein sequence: CASSSPRGEARNEKLFF.

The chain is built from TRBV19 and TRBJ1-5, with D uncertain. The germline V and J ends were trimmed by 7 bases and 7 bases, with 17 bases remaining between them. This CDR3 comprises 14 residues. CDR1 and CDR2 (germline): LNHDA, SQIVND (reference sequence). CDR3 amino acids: CASTKGLAGQPQHF. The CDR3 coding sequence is TGTGCCAGTACTAAAGGACTCGCCGGCCAGCCCCAGCATTTT.

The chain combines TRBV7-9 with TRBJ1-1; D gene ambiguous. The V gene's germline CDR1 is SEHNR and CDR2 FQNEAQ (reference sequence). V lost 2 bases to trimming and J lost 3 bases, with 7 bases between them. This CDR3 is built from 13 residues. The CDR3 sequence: CASSLFEDTEAFF. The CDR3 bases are TGTGCCAGCAGCTTATTTGAGGACACTGAAGCTTTCTTT. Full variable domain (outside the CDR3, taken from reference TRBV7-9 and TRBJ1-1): DTGVSQNPRHKITKRGQNVTFRCDPISEHNRLYWYRQTLGQGPEFLTYFQNEAQLEKSRLLSDRFSAERPKGSFSTLEIQRTEQGDSAMYLCASSLFEDTEAFFGQGTRLTVV.

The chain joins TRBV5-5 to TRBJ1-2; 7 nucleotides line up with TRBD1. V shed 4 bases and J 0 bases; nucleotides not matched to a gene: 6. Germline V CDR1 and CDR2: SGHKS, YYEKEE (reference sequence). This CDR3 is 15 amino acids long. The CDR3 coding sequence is TGTGCCAGCAGCCCCGGGACAGACCCTAACTATGGCTACACCTTC. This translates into CASSPGTDPNYGYTF.

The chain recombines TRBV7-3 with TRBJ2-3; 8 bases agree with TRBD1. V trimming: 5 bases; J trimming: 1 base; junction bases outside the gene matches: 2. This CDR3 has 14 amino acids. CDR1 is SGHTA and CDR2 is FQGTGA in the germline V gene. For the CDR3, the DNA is TGTGCCAGCAGCCAGGACAGGGGCACAGATACGCAGTATTTT. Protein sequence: CASSQDRGTDTQYF.

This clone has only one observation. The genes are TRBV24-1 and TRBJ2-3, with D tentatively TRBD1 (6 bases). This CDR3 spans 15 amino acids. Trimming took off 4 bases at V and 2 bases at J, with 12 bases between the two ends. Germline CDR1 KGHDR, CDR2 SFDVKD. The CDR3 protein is CATSEAGVPTDTQYF. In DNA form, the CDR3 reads TGTGCCACCAGTGAAGCAGGGGTCCCCACAGATACGCAGTATTTT.

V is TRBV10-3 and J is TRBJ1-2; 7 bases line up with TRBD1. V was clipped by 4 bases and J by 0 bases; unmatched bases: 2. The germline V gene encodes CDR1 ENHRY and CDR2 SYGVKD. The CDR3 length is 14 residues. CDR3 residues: CAISGGQPNYGYTF. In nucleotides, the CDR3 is TGTGCCATCAGTGGGGGACAGCCTAACTATGGCTACACCTTC.

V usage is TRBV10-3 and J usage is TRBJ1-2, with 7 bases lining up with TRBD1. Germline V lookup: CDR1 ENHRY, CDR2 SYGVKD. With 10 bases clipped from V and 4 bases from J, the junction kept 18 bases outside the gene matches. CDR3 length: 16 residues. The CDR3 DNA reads TGTGCCACCACCCGTGAGACAGGGTCTCTCGGCTATGGCTACACCTTC. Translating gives CATTRETGSLGYGYTF.

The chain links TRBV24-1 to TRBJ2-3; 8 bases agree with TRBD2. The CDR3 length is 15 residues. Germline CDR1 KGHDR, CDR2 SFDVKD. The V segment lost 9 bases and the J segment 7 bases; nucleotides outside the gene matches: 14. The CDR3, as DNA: TGTGCCACCGCGGGAGCAAGGACTAGCTTAAATACGCAGTATTTT. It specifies CATAGARTSLNTQYF.